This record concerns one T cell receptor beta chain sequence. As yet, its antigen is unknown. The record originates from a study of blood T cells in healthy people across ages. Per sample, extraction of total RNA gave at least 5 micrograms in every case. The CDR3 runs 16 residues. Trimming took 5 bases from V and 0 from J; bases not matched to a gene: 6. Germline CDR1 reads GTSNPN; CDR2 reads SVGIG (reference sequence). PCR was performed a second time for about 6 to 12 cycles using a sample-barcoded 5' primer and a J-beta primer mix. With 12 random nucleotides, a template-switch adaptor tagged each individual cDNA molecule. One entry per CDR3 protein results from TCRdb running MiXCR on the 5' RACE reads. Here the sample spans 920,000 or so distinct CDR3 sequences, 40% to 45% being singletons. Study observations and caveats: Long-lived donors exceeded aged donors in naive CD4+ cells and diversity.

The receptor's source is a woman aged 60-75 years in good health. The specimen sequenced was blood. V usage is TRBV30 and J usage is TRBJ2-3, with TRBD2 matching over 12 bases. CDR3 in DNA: TGTGCCTGGTCCCATCTAGCGGGAGGGAGCACAGATACGCAGTATTTT. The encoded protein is CAWSHLAGGSTDTQYF.